A selection of T cell receptor beta chains follows, all from one sample in a study of T cells in Graves' hyperthyroidism and ophthalmopathy. TCRdb reprocessed the multiplex PCR reads with MiXCR, giving one entry per CDR3 protein. The sample includes around 300,000 distinct CDR3 sequences, about 15% of them seen just once. The sample was blood. These receptors came from a woman between 25 and 40 years old with Graves' hyperthyroidism. CDR3s include the opening cysteine and the closing phenylalanine or tryptophan. The order of the fields is J gene, clone size, V gene, D gene, CDR3 DNA, CDR3 protein. A D gene is named only where the DNA matches it firmly. Size values are once, few and many counts, or a class for expanded clones, and some rows have none.

TRBJ2-5 many TRBV29-1 - TGCAGCGTTGTGATAGCGGAGACCCAGTACTTC CSVVIAETQYF
TRBJ1-2 - TRBV7-2 - TGTGCCAGCAGCTTAGATGGACCCACTAACTATGGCTACACCTTC CASSLDGPTNYGYTF
TRBJ2-2 - TRBV7-3 - TGTGCCAGCAGCGCCTCAGGCGGGGAGCTGTTTTTT CASSASGGELFF
TRBJ2-1 few TRBV9 - TGTGCCAGCAGCGTTGGGGGCCTCGATGAGCAGTTCTTC CASSVGGLDEQFF
TRBJ1-5 few TRBV10-3 - TGTGCCACCCACAGCGGCAGGGACGATCAGCCCCAGCATTTT CATHSGRDDQPQHF
TRBJ1-6 few TRBV28 - TGTGCCAGCAGCGGACTATTCGCGGGATCACCCCTCCACTTT CASSGLFAGSPLHF
TRBJ1-6 few TRBV20-1 - TGCAGTGCTAGTCCGGGGGGAGTCAATTCACCCCTCCACTTT CSASPGGVNSPLHF
TRBJ2-5 few TRBV18 - TGTGCCAGCTCACCACCGGAGGGGAGTGAGACCCAGTACTTC CASSPPEGSETQYF
TRBJ2-7 - TRBV20-1 - TGCAGTGTGAGGAGTACGAGAAGCACTAGCGAGCAGTACTTC CSVRSTRSTSEQYF
TRBJ2-2 many TRBV28 - TGTGCCAGCCGCATTCAATTCACCGGGGAGCTGTTTTTT CASRIQFTGELFF